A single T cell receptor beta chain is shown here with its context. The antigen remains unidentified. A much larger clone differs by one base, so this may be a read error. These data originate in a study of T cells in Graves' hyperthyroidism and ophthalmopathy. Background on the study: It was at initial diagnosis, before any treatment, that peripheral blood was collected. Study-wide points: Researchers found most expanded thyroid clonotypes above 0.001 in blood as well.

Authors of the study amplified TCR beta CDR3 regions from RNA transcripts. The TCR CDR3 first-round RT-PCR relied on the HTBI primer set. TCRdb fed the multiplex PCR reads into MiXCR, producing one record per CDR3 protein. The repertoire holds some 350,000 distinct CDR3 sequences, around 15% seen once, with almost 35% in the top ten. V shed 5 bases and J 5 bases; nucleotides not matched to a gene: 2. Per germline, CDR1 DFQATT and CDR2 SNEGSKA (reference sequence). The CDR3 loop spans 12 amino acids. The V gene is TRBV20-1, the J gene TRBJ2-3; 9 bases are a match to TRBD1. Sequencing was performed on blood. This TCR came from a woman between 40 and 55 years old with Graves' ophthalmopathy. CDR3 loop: CSARQGVDTQYF. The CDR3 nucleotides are TGCAGTGCTCGACAGGGGGTAGATACGCAGTATTTT.